Reported below is one T cell receptor (beta chain). These data belong to a study of preoperative IRX-2 immunotherapy in early breast cancer. TCRdb's copy holds only in-frame clones and misses some; the assay was immunoSEQ multiplex PCR. The data contain approximately 26,000 clones, around 80% of them singletons. Losses at the gene ends were 7 bases for V and 4 bases for J; bases not matched to a gene: 4. Germline CDR1 reads SGHVS; CDR2 reads FQNEAQ. This CDR3 contains 13 residues. Stated treatment: preoperative locoregional IRX-2 cytokine immunotherapy. Patients received preoperative, locoregional IRX-2 cytokine immunotherapy in a phase Ib study.

The sequence derives from a human donor with breast cancer. Source: lymph node tissue, taken after IRX-2 immunotherapy. V usage is TRBV7-8 and J usage is TRBJ1-2; 9 bases map to TRBD1. The CDR3: CASNRDRAYGYTF. The CDR3 DNA reads TGTGCCAGCAACCGGGACAGGGCCTATGGCTACACCTTC.